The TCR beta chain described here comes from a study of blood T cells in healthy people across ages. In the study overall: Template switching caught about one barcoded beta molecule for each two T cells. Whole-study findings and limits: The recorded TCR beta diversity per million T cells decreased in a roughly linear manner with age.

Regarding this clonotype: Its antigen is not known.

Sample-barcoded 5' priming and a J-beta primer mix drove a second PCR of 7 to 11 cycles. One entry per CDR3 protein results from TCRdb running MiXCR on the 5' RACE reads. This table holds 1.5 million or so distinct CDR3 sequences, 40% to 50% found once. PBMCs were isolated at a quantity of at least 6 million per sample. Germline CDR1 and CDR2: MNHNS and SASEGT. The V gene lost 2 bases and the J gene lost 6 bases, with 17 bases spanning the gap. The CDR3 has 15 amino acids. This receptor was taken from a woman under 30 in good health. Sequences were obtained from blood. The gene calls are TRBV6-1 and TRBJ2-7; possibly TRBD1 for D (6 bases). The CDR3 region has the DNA TGTGCCAGCAGTGAAATGGGGCAGGGGAAAGGCGAGCAGTACTTC. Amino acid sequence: CASSEMGQGKGEQYF.